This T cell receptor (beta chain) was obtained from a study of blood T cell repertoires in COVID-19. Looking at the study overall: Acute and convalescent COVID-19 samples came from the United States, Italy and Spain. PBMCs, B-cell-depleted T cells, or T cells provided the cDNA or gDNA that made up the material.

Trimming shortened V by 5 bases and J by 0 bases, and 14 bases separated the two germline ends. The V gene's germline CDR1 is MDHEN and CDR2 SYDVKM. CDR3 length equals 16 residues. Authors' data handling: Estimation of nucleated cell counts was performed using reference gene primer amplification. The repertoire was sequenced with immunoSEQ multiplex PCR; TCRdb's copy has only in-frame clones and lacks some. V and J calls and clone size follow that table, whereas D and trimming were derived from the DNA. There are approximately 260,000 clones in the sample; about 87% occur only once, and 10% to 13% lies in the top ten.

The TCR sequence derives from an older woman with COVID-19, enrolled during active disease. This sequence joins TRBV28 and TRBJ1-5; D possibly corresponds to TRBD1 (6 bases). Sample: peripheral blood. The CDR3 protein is CASSLGGAYSNQPQHF. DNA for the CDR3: TGTGCCAGCAGTCTGGGGGGGGCTTATAGCAATCAGCCCCAGCATTTT.